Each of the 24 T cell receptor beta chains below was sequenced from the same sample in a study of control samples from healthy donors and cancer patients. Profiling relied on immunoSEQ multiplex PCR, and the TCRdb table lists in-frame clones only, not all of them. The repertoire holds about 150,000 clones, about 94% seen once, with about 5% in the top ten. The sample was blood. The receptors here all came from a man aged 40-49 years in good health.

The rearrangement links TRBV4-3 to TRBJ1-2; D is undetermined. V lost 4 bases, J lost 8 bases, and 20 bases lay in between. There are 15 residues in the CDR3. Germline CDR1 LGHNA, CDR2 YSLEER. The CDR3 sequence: CASSLSPEAAQGYTF. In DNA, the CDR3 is TGCGCCAGCAGCCTTTCCCCCGAGGCCGCCCAGGGCTACACCTTC.

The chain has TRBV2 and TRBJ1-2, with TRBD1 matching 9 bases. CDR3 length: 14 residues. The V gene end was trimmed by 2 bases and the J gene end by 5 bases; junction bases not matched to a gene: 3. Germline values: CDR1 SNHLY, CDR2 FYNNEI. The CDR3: CASSETGGEYGYTF. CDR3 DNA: TGTGCCAGCAGTGAAACAGGGGGCGAATATGGCTACACCTTC.

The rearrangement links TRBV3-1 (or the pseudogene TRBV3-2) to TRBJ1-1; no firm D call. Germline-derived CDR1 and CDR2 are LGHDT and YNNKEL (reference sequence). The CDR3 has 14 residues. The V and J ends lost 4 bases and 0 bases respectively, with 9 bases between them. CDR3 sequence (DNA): TGTGCCAGCAGCCCCGGACTGGTGAACACTGAAGCTTTCTTT. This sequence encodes CASSPGLVNTEAFF.

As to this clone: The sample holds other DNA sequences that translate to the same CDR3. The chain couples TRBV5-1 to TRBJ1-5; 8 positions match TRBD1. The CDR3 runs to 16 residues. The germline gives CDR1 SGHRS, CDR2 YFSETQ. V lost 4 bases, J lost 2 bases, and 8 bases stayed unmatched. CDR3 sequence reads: CASSPTGGEGNQPQHF. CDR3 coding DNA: TGCGCCAGCAGCCCAACAGGGGGTGAAGGCAATCAGCCCCAGCATTTT.

For the CDR3, the DNA is TGTGCCACCAGTGATGGGGCAGGGGGTGGCTACACCTTC. Translating gives CATSDGAGGGYTF. The J gene is TRBJ1-2, the V gene TRBV24-1; 7 nucleotides line up with TRBD1. Per germline, CDR1 KGHDR and CDR2 SFDVKD. The CDR3 totals 13 residues. Trimming took 3 bases from V and 7 from J; bases not matched to a gene: 4.

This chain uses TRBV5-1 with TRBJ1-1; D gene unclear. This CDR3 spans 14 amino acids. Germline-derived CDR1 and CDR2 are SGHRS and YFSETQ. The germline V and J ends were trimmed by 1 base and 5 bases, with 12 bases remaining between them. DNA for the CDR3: TGCGCCAGCAGCTTGCCGGGTGGAGGGACTGAAGCTTTCTTT. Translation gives CASSLPGGGTEAFF.

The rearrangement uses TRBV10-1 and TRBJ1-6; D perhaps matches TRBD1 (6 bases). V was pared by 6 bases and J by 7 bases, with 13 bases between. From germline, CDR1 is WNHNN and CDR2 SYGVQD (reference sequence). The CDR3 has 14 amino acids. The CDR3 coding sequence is TGCGCCAGCAGACGGACAGCCGAGAATTCACCCCTCCACTTT. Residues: CASRRTAENSPLHF.

CDR3: CASRKGEVNTEAFF. The CDR3 DNA follows: TGTGCCAGCCGGAAGGGAGAAGTGAACACTGAAGCTTTCTTT. This chain connects TRBV5-5 to TRBJ1-1; unclear D gene. Per the germline V gene, CDR1 is SGHKS and CDR2 is YYEKEE (reference sequence). The CDR3 is made up of 14 amino acids. The V and J ends lost 7 bases and 0 bases respectively, with 13 bases between them.

CDR3 bases: TGTGCCAGCAGCCCGGGACAGGGGGAATGGGGCTACACCTTC. Translation gives CASSPGQGEWGYTF. The chain couples TRBV5-4 to TRBJ1-2; 11 nucleotides match TRBD1. V trimming: 4 bases; J trimming: 8 bases; junction bases outside the gene matches: 7. The V gene's germline CDR1 is SGHNT and CDR2 YYREEE (reference sequence). This CDR3 comprises 14 residues.

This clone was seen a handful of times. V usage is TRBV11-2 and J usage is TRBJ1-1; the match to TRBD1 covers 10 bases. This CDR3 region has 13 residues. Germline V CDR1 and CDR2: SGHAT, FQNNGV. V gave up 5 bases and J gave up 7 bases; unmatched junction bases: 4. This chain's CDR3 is CASSPGTGVEAFF. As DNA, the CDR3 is TGTGCCAGCAGCCCCGGGACAGGGGTTGAAGCTTTCTTT.

The CDR3 nucleotides read TGTGCCAGCAGGGGCCTGAGCGGCACTGAAGCTTTCTTT. This sequence encodes CASRGLSGTEAFF. The chain carries TRBV25-1 and TRBJ1-1; D is undetermined. Germline loops: CDR1 MGHDK, CDR2 SYGVNS. This CDR3 comprises 13 residues. Trimming stripped 6 bases from V and 4 bases from J, with 12 bases between.

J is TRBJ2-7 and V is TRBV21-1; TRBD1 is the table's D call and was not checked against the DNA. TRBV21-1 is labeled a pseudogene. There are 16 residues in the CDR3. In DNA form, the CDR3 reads TGTGCCAGCAGCGTCTTGCCGGGACAGGGTCCCTACGAGCAGTACTTC. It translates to CASSVLPGQGPYEQYF.

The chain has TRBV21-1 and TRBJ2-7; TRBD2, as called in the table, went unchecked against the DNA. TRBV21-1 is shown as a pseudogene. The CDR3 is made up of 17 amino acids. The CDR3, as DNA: TGTGCCAGCAGCAAAGCGTTACGGACTAGCGGGGCCTACGAGCAGTACTTC. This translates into CASSKALRTSGAYEQYF.

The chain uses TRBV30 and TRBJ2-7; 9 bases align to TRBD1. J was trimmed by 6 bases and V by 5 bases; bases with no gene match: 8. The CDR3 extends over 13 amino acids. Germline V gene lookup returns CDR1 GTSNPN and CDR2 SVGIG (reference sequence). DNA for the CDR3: TGTGCCTGGGGGACGGGACAGGGAACCGAGCAGTACTTC. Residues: CAWGTGQGTEQYF.

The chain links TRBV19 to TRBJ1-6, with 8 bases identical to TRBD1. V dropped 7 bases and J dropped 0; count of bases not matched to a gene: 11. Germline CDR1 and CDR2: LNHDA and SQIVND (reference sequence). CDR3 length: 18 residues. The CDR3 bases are TGTGCCAGTAAATGGGGGACAGGAGCTTTCTCCTATAATTCACCCCTCCACTTT. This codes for CASKWGTGAFSYNSPLHF.

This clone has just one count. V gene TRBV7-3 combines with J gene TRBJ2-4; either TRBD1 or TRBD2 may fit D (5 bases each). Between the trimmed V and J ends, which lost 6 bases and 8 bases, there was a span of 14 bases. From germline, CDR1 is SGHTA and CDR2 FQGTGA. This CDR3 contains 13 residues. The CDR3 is CASSRGVQDIQYF. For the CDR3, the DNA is TGTGCCAGCAGTAGGGGAGTGCAAGACATTCAGTACTTC.

The CDR3 DNA sequence: TGTGCCAGCAGCCCAGACGGAGGAGCAATCAGCCCCCAGCATTTT. It codes for CASSPDGGAISPQHF. J is TRBJ1-5 and V is TRBV9; D is uncertain. V was clipped by 4 bases and J by 10 bases, with 21 bases between them. From germline, CDR1 is SGDLS and CDR2 YYNGEE. This CDR3 contains 15 residues.

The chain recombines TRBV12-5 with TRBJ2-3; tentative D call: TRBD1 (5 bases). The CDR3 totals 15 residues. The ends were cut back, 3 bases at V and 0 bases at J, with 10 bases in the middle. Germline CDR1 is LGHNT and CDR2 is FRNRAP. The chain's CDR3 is CASGFDSPSTDTQYF. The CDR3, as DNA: TGTGCTAGTGGTTTTGACAGTCCTAGCACAGATACGCAGTATTTT.

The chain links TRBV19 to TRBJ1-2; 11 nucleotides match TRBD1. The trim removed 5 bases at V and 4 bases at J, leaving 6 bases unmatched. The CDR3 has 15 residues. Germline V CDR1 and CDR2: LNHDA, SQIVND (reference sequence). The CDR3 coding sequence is TGTGCCAGTAGTTACGGGACAGGGGGTCTCTATGGCTACACCTTC. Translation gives CASSYGTGGLYGYTF.

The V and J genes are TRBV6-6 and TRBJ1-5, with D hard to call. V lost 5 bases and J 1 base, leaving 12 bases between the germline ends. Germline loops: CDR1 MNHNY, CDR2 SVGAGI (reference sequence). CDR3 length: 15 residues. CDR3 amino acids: CASSNEGSSNQPQHF. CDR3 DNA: TGTGCCAGCAGTAACGAGGGTTCAAGCAATCAGCCCCAGCATTTT.

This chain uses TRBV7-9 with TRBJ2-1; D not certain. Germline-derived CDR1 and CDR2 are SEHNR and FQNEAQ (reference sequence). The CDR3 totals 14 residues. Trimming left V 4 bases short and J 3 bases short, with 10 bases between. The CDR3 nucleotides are TGTGCCAGCAGCTCCGGATCTGACTACAATGAGCAGTTCTTC. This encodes CASSSGSDYNEQFF.

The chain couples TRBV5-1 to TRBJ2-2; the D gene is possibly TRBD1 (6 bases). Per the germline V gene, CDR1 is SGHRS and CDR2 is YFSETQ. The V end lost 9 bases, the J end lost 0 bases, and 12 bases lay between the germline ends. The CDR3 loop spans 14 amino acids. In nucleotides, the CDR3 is TGCGCCACCTCGGACAGTTCGAACACCGGGGAGCTGTTTTTT. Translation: CATSDSSNTGELFF. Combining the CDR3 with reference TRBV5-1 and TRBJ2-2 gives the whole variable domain KAGVTQTPRYLIKTRGQQVTLSCSPISGHRSVSWYQQTPGQGLQFLFEYFSETQRNKGNFPGRFSGRQFSNSRSEMNVSTLELGDSALYLCATSDSSNTGELFFGEGSRLTVL.

CDR3 region: CASSRGQGADTQYF. In nucleotides, the CDR3 is TGCGCCAGCAGCCGGGGACAGGGGGCAGATACGCAGTATTTT. V usage is TRBV5-1 and J usage is TRBJ2-3; 11 nucleotides line up with TRBD1. The CDR3 consists of 14 residues. The germline V gene has CDR1 SGHRS and CDR2 YFSETQ. Germline trimming cut 4 bases from V and 4 bases from J; bases unmatched to any gene: 2.

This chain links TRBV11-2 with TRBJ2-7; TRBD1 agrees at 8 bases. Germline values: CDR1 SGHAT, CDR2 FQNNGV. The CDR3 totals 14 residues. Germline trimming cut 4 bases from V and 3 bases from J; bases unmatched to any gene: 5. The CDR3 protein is CASSSADRGYEQYF. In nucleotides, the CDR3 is TGTGCCAGCAGCTCCGCCGACAGGGGCTACGAGCAGTACTTC.